The rows below give T cell receptor beta chains drawn from one sample of a study of blood T cell repertoires in COVID-19. The data were produced by immunoSEQ multiplex PCR, yet TCRdb's version contains in-frame clones alone and is incomplete. Among approximately 200,000 clones, 85% to 90% were seen once, and the ten largest hold 2.9%. Sequencing was done on a sample of peripheral blood. The receptors here all came from a woman in her 30s with active or convalescent COVID-19. Each CDR3 is given with its conserved first and last residue. The D gene is left open where the match is weak. Where a row states a size, it is once, few, many or the class of an expanded clone; other rows omit it.

j_call d_call v_call clone_size cdr3_aa cdr3_nt
TRBJ1-1 TRBD1 TRBV7-8 NA CASSLSGQLNTEAFF TGTGCCAGCAGCTTATCGGGACAGCTGAACACTGAAGCTTTCTTT
TRBJ2-2 NA TRBV29-1 NA CSVQGFGELFF TGCAGCGTGCAGGGCTTCGGGGAGCTGTTTTTT
TRBJ1-3 TRBD1 TRBV9 NA CASSVGTGINTIYF TGTGCCAGCAGCGTAGGGACAGGGATAAACACCATATATTTT
TRBJ1-4 NA TRBV28 once CASSQIGTVYSEKLFF TGTGCCAGCAGCCAGATCGGGACTGTTTATAGCGAAAAACTGTTTTTT
TRBJ2-2 TRBD2 TRBV5-1 NA CASSLGLARGTGELFF TGCGCCAGCAGCCTCGGACTAGCTCGGGGCACCGGGGAGCTGTTTTTT
TRBJ1-1 NA TRBV2 NA CASSERGVMNTEAFF TGTGCCAGCAGTGAACGGGGTGTGATGAACACTGAAGCTTTCTTT
TRBJ2-1 TRBD2 TRBV28 NA CASNILAGGRNEQFF TGTGCCAGCAACATCCTAGCGGGAGGTCGGAATGAGCAGTTCTTC
TRBJ2-2 TRBD2 TRBV12-5 NA CASGPGVLAVTGELFF TGTGCTAGTGGTCCTGGGGTACTAGCGGTTACCGGGGAGCTGTTTTTT
TRBJ1-3 NA TRBV20-1 once CSASDGRVTGNTIYF TGCAGTGCTAGTGATGGCAGGGTGACTGGAAACACCATATATTTT
TRBJ2-7 NA TRBV7-2 NA CASSFSGSSYEQYF TGTGCCAGCAGCTTTTCCGGGAGCTCCTACGAGCAGTACTTC
TRBJ2-1 TRBD2 TRBV27 NA CASSSQGLAAYNEQFF TGTGCCAGCAGTTCCCAAGGACTAGCGGCCTACAATGAGCAGTTCTTC
TRBJ2-1 NA TRBV7-9 NA CASVGGYNEQFF TGTGCCAGCGTGGGGGGCTACAATGAGCAGTTCTTC
TRBJ2-2 TRBD1 TRBV7-6 NA CASSVGDSSGELFF TGTGCCAGCAGCGTAGGGGACAGCTCCGGGGAGCTGTTTTTT
TRBJ1-4 NA TRBV6-5 NA CASSRNNEKLFF TGTGCCTCATCGAGAAATAATGAAAAACTGTTTTTT